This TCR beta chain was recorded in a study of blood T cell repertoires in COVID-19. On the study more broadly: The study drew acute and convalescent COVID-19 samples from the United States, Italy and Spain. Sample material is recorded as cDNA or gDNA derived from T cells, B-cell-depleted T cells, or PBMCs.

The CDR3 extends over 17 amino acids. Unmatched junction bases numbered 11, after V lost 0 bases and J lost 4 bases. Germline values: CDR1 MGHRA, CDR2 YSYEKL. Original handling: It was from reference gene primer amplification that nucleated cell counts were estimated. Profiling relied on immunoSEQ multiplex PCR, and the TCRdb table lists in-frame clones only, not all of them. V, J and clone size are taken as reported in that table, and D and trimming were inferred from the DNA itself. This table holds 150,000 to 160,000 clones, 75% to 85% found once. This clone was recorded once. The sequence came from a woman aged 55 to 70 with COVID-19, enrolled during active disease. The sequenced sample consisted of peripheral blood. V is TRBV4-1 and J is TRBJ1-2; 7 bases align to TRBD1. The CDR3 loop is CASSQDVAGDSFYGYTF. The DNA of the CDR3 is TGCGCCAGCAGCCAAGATGTCGCCGGGGACAGCTTCTATGGCTACACCTTC.